The rows below give T cell receptor beta chains drawn from one sample of a study of T cells in Graves' hyperthyroidism and ophthalmopathy. TCRdb passed the multiplex PCR reads through MiXCR, listing each CDR3 protein once. Found here are about 570,000 distinct CDR3 sequences, about 14% of them singletons; the top ten hold 14%. Material: blood. These receptors were obtained from a woman aged 40 to 50 with Graves' hyperthyroidism. Each CDR3 is given with its conserved first and last residue. The D gene is left open where the match is weak. Rows give clone size only sometimes, using once, few, many, or a class for an expanded clone.

TRBV28	.	TRBJ2-7	many	TGTGCCAGCAGTTTACTCTACGAGCAGTACTTC	CASSLLYEQYF
TRBV2	.	TRBJ2-5	many	TGTGCCAGCATACGGGCGCAGGGAGAGACCCAGTACTTC	CASIRAQGETQYF
TRBV5-1	TRBD2	TRBJ2-5	.	TGCGCCAGCAGCTCGGGGGGAGGACAAGAGACCCAGTACTTC	CASSSGGGQETQYF
TRBV5-6	.	TRBJ2-3	many	TGTGCCAGCAGCCCAGGGAGGCTACCAGAAGATACGCAGTATTTT	CASSPGRLPEDTQYF
TRBV18	TRBD2	TRBJ2-1	many	TGTGCCAGCTCACCACCGCTGCGGGAGCACAATGAGCAGTTCTTC	CASSPPLREHNEQFF
TRBV11-2	.	TRBJ2-1	.	TGTGCCAGCAGCTTTTTGAGGGGGACCTACAATGAGCAGTTCTTC	CASSFLRGTYNEQFF
TRBV28	TRBD1	TRBJ2-2	.	TGTGCCAGCACCAGGGACAGGGGAAACGTGGGCACCGGGGAGCTGTTTTTT	CASTRDRGNVGTGELFF
TRBV29-1	.	TRBJ2-3	.	TGCAGCGTTGCGAAGGGGATGGGTACTAGCACAGATACGCAGTATTTT	CSVAKGMGTSTDTQYF
TRBV11-2	.	TRBJ1-5	.	TGTGCCAGCAGCTTAGGAGTCGGGTACAATCAGCCCCAGCATTTT	CASSLGVGYNQPQHF
TRBV20-1	.	TRBJ2-5	many	TGCAGTGCTAGAGCGGGAGGCAGGGGGACCCAGTACTTC	CSARAGGRGTQYF
TRBV7-4	TRBD1	TRBJ2-7	.	TGTGCCAGCTGCTACAGGGGGAGCTCCTACGAGCAGTACTTC	CASCYRGSSYEQYF
TRBV6-2/TRBV6-3	.	TRBJ2-5	once	TGTGCCAGCAGTTACCGGGGAGGAGGACAAGAGACCCAGTACTTC	CASSYRGGGQETQYF
TRBV9	TRBD2	TRBJ2-3	.	TGTGCCAGCAGCGTAGGCGGGAGTTTAACGCAGTATTTT	CASSVGGSLTQYF
TRBV28	TRBD2	TRBJ2-1	many	TGTGCCAGCAGCCCAGCCCGGACTAGCGACCCTAGTGAGCAGTTCTTC	CASSPARTSDPSEQFF
TRBV4-1	.	TRBJ2-5	.	TGCGCCAGCAGCCAACCCGCACGGCAAGAGACCCAGTACTTC	CASSQPARQETQYF
TRBV20-1	TRBD1	TRBJ2-5	few	TGCAGTGCTCGACAGGGGGCGCGGGAGACCCAGTACTTC	CSARQGARETQYF
TRBV2	.	TRBJ2-3	many	TGTGCCAGCAGTGAAGGGCCAGGGGCCACAGATACGCAGTATTTT	CASSEGPGATDTQYF
TRBV10-3	TRBD1	TRBJ1-1	many	TGTGCCATCACTGGACAGGGCCGGGGGAACACTGAAGCTTTCTTT	CAITGQGRGNTEAFF
TRBV14	.	TRBJ2-7	.	TGTGCCAGCAGCCAAGCCGGCAGGGACGCCTACGAGCAGTACTTC	CASSQAGRDAYEQYF
TRBV13	.	TRBJ2-7	many	TGTGCCAGCAGCCAAGGCCTAGGGGAGTACGAGCAGTACTTC	CASSQGLGEYEQYF
TRBV6-2/TRBV6-3	.	TRBJ1-1	many	TGTGCCAGCACCAGGGATATGAACACTGAAGCTTTCTTT	CASTRDMNTEAFF
TRBV4-1	.	TRBJ1-2	.	TGCGCCAGCAGCCAAGACGTGGGGGGCTACACCTTC	CASSQDVGGYTF
TRBV7-6	.	TRBJ1-3	many	TGTGCCAGCAGCAGGGGCCCTGGAAACACCATATATTTT	CASSRGPGNTIYF
TRBV5-1	TRBD1	TRBJ2-7	.	TGCGCCAGCAGCCTCAAGGACAGGGCCGCCTACGAGCAGTACTTC	CASSLKDRAAYEQYF
TRBV15	TRBD2	TRBJ2-5	many	TGTGCCACCAGCAGTGACGGACTAGCGGGATATTCAGAGACCCAGTACTTC	CATSSDGLAGYSETQYF
TRBV7-2	TRBD1	TRBJ1-5	once	TGTGCCAGCAGCTTAATTCAGGGGGGAAAGGATAGCAATCAGCCCCAGCATTTT	CASSLIQGGKDSNQPQHF
TRBV7-3	TRBD2	TRBJ2-7	many	TGTGCCAGCAGCTTAACGGGAGGTGCGGGAGGCGAGCAGTACTTC	CASSLTGGAGGEQYF
TRBV30	.	TRBJ2-3	many	TGTGCCTGGAGTTCCCCAGGGATGGAGGATACGCAGTATTTT	CAWSSPGMEDTQYF
TRBV12-3/TRBV12-4	TRBD2	TRBJ2-1	few	TGTGCCAGCAGCCCCGGGGGGACTAACACACACAATGAGCAGTTCTTC	CASSPGGTNTHNEQFF
TRBV28	TRBD2	TRBJ2-1	many	TGTGCCAGCAGCCCGGGACTAGCGGGAGGGCCGAGGTTCTTC	CASSPGLAGGPRFF
TRBV30	.	TRBJ2-5	few	TGTGCCTGGAGCCTGTACCAAGAGACCCAGTACTTC	CAWSLYQETQYF
TRBV30	.	TRBJ2-7	many	TGTGCCTGGAGTATGGGCCTCGTTCCGTACGAGCAGTACTTC	CAWSMGLVPYEQYF
TRBV28	.	TRBJ1-4	few	TGTGCCAGCAACAATAGGAGAGGGATTGCAACTAATGAAAAACTGTTTTTT	CASNNRRGIATNEKLFF
TRBV30	.	TRBJ2-1	many	TGTGCCTGGAGCCCAAACAGGGGAGGTGAGCAGTTCTTC	CAWSPNRGGEQFF
TRBV30	.	TRBJ2-1	many	TGTGCCTGGAGTGTACTTGGTAGTATCTACAATGAGCAGTTCTTC	CAWSVLGSIYNEQFF
TRBV28	TRBD1	TRBJ2-3	many	TGTGCCAGCACCCATAGGGGACAGGGGCCAGATACGCAGTATTTT	CASTHRGQGPDTQYF
TRBV7-2	.	TRBJ2-3	many	TGTGCCAGCAGCTTACCCGCGGCAGGGTCTAGCACAGATACGCAGTATTTT	CASSLPAAGSSTDTQYF